The clone carrying this T cell receptor (beta chain) was counted ten times or more. The antigen is undetermined. The TCRbeta library incorporated unique molecular identifiers. TCRdb ran MiXCR on the PCR reads and lists one entry per CDR3 protein. The sample has 700,000 or so distinct CDR3 sequences, about an eighth seen once. The data derive from a study of T-cell reconstitution after alpha-beta-depleted transplantation in children. The CDR3 extends over 13 amino acids. CDR1 is DFQATT, CDR2 SNEGSKA, per germline (reference sequence). V was shortened by 6 bases and J by 6 bases, with 15 bases between the two germline ends. Study findings and constraints: In some patients, recipient T cells and intrathymic progenitors surviving conditioning explained high day-60 diversity. Newly made T cells mostly supplied T-cell counts and diversity one year after transplant. About two months after transplant, alpha-beta T cells reportedly came from several hundred expanded graft clones.

Sequenced here: PBMCs, sampled before TCRalphabeta/CD19-depleted stem cell transplant. The chain carries TRBV20-1 and TRBJ2-1; TRBD2 might be the D (6 bases). This sequence originates from a girl aged 2 to 10 with congenital amegakaryocytic thrombocytopenia, due to receive a stem cell transplant. CDR3 sequence reads: CSATDGGVNEQFF. CDR3 bases: TGCAGTGCCACAGATGGAGGGGTCAATGAGCAGTTCTTC.